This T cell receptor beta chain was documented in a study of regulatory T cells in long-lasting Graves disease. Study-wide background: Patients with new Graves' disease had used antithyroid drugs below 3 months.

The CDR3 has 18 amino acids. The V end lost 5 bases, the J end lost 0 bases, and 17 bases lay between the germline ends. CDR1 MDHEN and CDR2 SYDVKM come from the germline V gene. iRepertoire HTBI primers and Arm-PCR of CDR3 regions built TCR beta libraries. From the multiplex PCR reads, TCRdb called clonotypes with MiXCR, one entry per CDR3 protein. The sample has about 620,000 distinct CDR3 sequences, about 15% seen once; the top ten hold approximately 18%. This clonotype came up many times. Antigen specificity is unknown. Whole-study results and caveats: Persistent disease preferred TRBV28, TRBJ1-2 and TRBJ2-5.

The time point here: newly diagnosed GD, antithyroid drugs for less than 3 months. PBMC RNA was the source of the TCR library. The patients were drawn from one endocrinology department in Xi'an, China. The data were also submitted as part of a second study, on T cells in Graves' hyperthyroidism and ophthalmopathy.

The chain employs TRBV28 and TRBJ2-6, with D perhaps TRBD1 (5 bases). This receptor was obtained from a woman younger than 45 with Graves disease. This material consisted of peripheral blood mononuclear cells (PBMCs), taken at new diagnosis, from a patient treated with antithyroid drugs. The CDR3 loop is CASSPRAGPVSGANVLTF. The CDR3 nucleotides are TGTGCCAGCAGTCCTCGGGCAGGGCCCGTCTCTGGGGCCAACGTCCTGACTTTC. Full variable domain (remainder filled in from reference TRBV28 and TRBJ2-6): DVKVTQSSRYLVKRTGEKVFLECVQDMDHENMFWYRQDPGLGLRLIYFSYDVKMKEKGDIPEGYSVSREKKERFSLILESASTNQTSMYLCASSPRAGPVSGANVLTFGAGSRLTVL.